One and the same sample provided the 7 T cell receptor beta chains below, sequenced in a study of Graves' ophthalmopathy and Graves' hyperthyroidism. Investigators amplified TCR beta CDR3 regions from RNA transcripts. HTBI primers primed a first-round RT-PCR, and a second-round multiplex PCR followed. MiXCR, run by TCRdb on the multiplex PCR reads, gives a single entry per CDR3 protein. The sample contains around 600,000 distinct CDR3 sequences, roughly 39% of which appear only once. The sample consisted of peripheral blood. These receptors were obtained from an adult man with Graves' ophthalmopathy.

Ten or more counts support this clonotype. The genes are TRBV4-2 and TRBJ1-1; D unresolved. Germline CDR1 LGHNA, CDR2 YNFKEQ. The CDR3 consists of 13 residues. Trimming stripped 2 bases from V and 1 base from J, with 5 bases between. The CDR3 DNA reads as TGTGCCAGCAGCCAACGGACGAACACTGAAGCTTTCTTT. Translating it yields CASSQRTNTEAFF.

Of note for this clonotype: The conserved phenylalanine or tryptophan is not found at the CDR3 terminus, so this likely reflects a read error. No DNA is shown, since the ends of the CDR3 on it are uncertain; the CDR3 is the one TCRdb lists. The chain links TRBV10-3 to TRBJ1-5; TRBD1, the table's D call, lacks a check against the DNA. Germline V gene data show CDR1 as ENHRY and CDR2 as SYGVKD. The CDR3 comprises 16 residues, both ends counted. CDR3 amino acids: CAISDGQGYSNQPRPR.

The table lists this clonotype with a few counts. The gene calls are TRBV13 and TRBJ2-2; 9 bases align to TRBD2. Trimming cost V 5 bases and J 0 bases; bases outside gene matches: 7. CDR1 is PRHDT and CDR2 is FYEKMQ in the germline V gene (reference sequence). The CDR3 has 17 amino acids. CDR3 DNA: TGTGCCAGCAGCAACCCTAGCGGGATCGCGAACACCGGGGAGCTGTTTTTT. It translates to CASSNPSGIANTGELFF.

The J gene is TRBJ2-5, the V gene TRBV15, with a tentative D call TRBD2 (5 bases). The germline V gene encodes CDR1 LNHNV and CDR2 YYDKDF (reference sequence). Trimming removed 5 bases from V and 8 bases from J, with 15 bases in between. This CDR3 comprises 13 residues. In nucleotides, the CDR3 is TGTGCCACCAGCGCGGACGGAGCGGATACCCAGTACTTC. This codes for CATSADGADTQYF. Looking up the rest from reference TRBV15 and TRBJ2-5 gives the full variable domain: DAMVIQNPRYQVTQFGKPVTLSCSQTLNHNVMYWYQQKSSQAPKLLFHYYDKDFNNEADTPDNFQSRRPNTSFCFLDIRSPGLGDTAMYLCATSADGADTQYFGPGTRLLVL.

This sequence joins TRBV29-1 and TRBJ2-5, with TRBD2 matching 13 bases. Germline CDR1 and CDR2: SQVTM and ANQGSEA. The length of the CDR3 is 15 residues. Trimming cost V 4 bases and J 4 bases; bases outside gene matches: 6. CDR3 residues: CSVARLAGGAETQYF. CDR3 nucleotide sequence: TGCAGCGTTGCAAGACTAGCGGGGGGAGCAGAGACCCAGTACTTC.

This clonotype was observed a handful of times. This chain links TRBV3-1 with TRBJ2-2; D remains ambiguous. The V gene's germline CDR1 is LGHDT and CDR2 YNNKEL (reference sequence). The V end was cut by 1 base, the J end by 0 bases, with 9 bases between. The CDR3 has 16 amino acids. The CDR3 sequence: CASSQVSPSNTGELFF. The DNA for the CDR3 is TGTGCCAGCAGCCAAGTCTCCCCCTCGAACACCGGGGAGCTGTTTTTT.

The chain couples TRBV19 to TRBJ2-3; D could derive from TRBD1 or TRBD2 (5 bases each). V shed 6 bases and J shed 10 bases, with 11 bases lying between them. Per germline, CDR1 LNHDA and CDR2 SQIVND (reference sequence). The CDR3 has 11 residues. The CDR3 sequence is CASSRGEAQYF. The CDR3 DNA is TGTGCCAGTAGCCGAGGGGAAGCGCAGTATTTT.